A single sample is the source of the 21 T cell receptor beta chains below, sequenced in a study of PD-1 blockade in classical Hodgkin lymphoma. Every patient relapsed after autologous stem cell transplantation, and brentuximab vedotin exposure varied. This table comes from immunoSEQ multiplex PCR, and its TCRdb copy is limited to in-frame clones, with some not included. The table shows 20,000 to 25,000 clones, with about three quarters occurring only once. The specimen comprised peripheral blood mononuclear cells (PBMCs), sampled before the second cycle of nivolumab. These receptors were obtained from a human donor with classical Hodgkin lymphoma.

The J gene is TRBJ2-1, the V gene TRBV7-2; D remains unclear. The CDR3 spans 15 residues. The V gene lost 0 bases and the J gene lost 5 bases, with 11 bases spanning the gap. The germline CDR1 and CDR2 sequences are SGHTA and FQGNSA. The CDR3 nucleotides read TGTGCCAGCAGCTTAGCTCCAGTCTGGAACAATGAGCAGTTCTTC. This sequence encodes CASSLAPVWNNEQFF.

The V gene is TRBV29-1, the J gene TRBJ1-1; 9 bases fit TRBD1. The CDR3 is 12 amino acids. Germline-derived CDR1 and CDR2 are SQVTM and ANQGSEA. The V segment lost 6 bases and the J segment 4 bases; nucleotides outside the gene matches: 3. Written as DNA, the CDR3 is TGCAGCGTACTGACAGGGGGCACTGAAGCTTTCTTT. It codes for CSVLTGGTEAFF.

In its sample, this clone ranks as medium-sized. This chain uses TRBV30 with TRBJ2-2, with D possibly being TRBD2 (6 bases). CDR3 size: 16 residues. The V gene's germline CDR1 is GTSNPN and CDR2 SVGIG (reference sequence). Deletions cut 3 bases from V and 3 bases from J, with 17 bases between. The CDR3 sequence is CAWRYSVPGDTGELFF. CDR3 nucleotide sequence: TGTGCCTGGAGATACTCGGTGCCGGGGGACACCGGGGAGCTGTTTTTT.

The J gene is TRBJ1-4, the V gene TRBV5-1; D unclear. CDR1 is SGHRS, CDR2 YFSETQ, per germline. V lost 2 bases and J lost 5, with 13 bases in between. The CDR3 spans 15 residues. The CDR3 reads CASSLGRFQNEKLFF. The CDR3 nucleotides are TGCGCCAGCAGCTTAGGGCGGTTCCAGAATGAAAAACTGTTTTTT.

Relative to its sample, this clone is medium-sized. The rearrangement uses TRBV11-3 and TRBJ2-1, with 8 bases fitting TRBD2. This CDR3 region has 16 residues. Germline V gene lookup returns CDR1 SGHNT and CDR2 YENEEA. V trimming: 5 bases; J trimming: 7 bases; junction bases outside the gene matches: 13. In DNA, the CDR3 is TGTGCCAGCAGCGCACGGGGGACTAGTGGTTTAAATGAGCAGTTCTTC. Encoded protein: CASSARGTSGLNEQFF.

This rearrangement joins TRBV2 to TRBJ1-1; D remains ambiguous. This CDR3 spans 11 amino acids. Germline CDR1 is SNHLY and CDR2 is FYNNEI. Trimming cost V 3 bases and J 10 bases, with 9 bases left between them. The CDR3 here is CASSEGNRAFF. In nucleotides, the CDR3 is TGTGCCAGCAGTGAGGGCAATAGAGCTTTCTTT.

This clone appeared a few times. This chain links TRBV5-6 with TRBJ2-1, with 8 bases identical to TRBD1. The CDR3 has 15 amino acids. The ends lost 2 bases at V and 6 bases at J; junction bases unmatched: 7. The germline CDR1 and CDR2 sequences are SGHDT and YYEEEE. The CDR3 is CASSFGHRGFNEQFF. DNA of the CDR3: TGTGCCAGCAGCTTTGGCCACAGGGGGTTCAATGAGCAGTTCTTC.

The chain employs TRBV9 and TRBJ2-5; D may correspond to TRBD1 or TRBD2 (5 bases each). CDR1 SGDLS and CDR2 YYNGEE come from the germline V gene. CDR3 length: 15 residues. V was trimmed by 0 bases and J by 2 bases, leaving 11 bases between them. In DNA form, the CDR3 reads TGTGCCAGCAGCGTAGTTGGGGGTGCTCAAGAGACCCAGTACTTC. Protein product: CASSVVGGAQETQYF.

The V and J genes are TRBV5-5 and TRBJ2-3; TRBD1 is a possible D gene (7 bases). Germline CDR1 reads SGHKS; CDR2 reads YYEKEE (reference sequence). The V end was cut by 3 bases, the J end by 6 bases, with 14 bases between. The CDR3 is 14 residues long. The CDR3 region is CASSSLQGTDTQYF. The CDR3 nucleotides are TGTGCCAGCAGCTCCTTACAGGGGACTGATACGCAGTATTTT.

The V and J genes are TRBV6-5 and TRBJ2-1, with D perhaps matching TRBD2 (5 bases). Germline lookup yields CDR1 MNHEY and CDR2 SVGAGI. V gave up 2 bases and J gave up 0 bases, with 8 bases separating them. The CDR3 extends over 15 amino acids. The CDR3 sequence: CASSYRRASYNEQFF. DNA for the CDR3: TGTGCCAGCAGTTACAGGCGGGCCTCCTACAATGAGCAGTTCTTC.

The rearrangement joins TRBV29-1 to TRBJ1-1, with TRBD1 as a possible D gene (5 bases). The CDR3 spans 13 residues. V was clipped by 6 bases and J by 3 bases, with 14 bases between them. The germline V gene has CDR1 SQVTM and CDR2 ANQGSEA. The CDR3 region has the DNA TGCAGCGTCACCGGGACCTGGGACACTGAAGCTTTCTTT. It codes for CSVTGTWDTEAFF.

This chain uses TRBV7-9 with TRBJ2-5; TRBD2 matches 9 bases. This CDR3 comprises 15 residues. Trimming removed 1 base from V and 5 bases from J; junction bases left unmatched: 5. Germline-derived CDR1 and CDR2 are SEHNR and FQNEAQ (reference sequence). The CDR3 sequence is CASSLEGLAGETQYF. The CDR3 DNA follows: TGTGCCAGCAGCTTAGAGGGTCTAGCGGGGGAGACCCAGTACTTC.

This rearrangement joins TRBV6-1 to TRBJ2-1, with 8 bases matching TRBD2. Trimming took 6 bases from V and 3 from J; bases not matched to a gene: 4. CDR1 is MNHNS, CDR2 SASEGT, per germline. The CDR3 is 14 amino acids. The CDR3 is CASSRAGGYNEQFF. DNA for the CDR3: TGTGCCAGCAGCCGGGCGGGAGGCTACAATGAGCAGTTCTTC.

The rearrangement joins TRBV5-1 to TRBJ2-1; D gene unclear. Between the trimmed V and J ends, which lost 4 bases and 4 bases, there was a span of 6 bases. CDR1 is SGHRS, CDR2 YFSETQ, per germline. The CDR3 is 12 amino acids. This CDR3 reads CASSEEYNEQFF. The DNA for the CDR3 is TGCGCCAGCAGCGAAGAGTACAATGAGCAGTTCTTC.

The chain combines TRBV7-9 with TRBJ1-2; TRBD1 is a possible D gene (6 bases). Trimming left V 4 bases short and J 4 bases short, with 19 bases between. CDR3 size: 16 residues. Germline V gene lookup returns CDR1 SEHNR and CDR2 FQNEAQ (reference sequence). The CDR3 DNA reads TGTGCCAGCAGCTCACGAGGGGGGAGGAGCGGCTATGGCTACACCTTC. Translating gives CASSSRGGRSGYGYTF.

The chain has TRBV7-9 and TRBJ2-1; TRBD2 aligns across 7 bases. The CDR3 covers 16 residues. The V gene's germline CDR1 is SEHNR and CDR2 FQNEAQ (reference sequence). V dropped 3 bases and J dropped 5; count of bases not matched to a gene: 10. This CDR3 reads CASSFLKGLADNEQFF. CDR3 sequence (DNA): TGTGCCAGCAGCTTCCTAAAGGGGCTAGCGGACAATGAGCAGTTCTTC.

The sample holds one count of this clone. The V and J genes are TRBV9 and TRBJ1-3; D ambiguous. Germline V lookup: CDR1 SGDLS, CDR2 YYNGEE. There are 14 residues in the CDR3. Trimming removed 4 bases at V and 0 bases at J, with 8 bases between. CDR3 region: CASSMSGSGNTIYF. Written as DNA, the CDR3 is TGTGCCAGCAGCATGTCAGGCTCTGGAAACACCATATATTTT.

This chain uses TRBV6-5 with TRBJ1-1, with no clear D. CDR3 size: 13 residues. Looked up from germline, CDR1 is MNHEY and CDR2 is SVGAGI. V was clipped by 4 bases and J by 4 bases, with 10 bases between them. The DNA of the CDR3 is TGTGCCAGCAGTTTCAGTGACGGCACTGAAGCTTTCTTT. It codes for CASSFSDGTEAFF.

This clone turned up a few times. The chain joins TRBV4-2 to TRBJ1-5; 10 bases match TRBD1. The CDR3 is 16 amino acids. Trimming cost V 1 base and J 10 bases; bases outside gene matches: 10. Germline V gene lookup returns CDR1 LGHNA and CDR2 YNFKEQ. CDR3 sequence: CASSQGDRGPAVPQHF. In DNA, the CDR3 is TGTGCCAGCAGCCAAGGGGACAGGGGCCCTGCCGTCCCCCAGCATTTT.

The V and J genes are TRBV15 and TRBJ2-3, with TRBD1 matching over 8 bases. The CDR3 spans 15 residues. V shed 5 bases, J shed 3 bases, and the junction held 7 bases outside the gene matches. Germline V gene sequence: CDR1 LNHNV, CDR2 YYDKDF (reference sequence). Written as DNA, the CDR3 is TGTGCCACCAGCCTAAGACAGGGGATGACAGATACGCAGTATTTT. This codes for CATSLRQGMTDTQYF.

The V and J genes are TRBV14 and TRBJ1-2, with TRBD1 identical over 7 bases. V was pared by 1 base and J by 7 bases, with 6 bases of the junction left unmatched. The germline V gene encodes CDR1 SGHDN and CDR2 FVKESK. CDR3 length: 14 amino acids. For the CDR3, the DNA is TGTGCCAGCAGCCAAGGACAGGGCTACTTTGGCTACACCTTC. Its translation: CASSQGQGYFGYTF.